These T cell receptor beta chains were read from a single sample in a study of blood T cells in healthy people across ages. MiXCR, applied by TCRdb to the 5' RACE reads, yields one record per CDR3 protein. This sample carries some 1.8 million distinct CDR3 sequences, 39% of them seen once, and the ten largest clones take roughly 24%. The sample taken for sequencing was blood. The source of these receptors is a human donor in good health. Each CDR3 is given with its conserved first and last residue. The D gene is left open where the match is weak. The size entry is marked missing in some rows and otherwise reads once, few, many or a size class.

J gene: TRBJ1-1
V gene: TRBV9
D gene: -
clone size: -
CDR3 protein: CASSIGAGNTEAFF
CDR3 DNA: TGTGCCAGCAGTATTGGGGCGGGGAACACTGAAGCTTTCTTT

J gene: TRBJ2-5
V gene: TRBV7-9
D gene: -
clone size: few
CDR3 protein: CASSRGQVLETQYF
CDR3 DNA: TGTGCCAGCAGCCGGGGGCAGGTCCTGGAGACCCAGTACTTC

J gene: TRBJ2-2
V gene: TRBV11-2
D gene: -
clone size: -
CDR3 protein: CASVRSHPGELFF
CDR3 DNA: TGTGCCAGCGTTAGGAGCCATCCCGGGGAGCTGTTTTTT

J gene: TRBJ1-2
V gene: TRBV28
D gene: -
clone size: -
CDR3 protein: CASREGWGYTF
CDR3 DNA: TGTGCCAGCAGAGAGGGGTGGGGCTACACCTTC

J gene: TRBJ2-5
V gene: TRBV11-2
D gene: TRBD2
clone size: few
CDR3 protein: CASSLRRRGGPQETQYF
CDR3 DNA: TGTGCCAGCAGCTTACGGCGGCGGGGGGGCCCCCAAGAGACCCAGTACTTC

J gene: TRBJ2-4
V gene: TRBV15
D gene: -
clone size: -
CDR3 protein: CATSRAGNQNIQYF
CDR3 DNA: TGTGCCACCAGCAGAGCCGGGAACCAAAACATTCAGTACTTC

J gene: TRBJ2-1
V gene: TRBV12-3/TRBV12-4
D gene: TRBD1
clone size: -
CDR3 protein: CATLRDRGNEQFF
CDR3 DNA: TGTGCCACCCTCCGGGACAGGGGCAATGAGCAGTTCTTC

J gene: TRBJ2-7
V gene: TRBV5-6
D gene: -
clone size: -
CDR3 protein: CASSWEGQLSYEQYF
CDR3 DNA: TGTGCCAGCAGCTGGGAGGGACAGCTCTCCTACGAGCAGTACTTC

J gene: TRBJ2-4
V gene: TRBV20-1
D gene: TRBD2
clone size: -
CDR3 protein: CSAAPGGRSIQYF
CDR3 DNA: TGCAGTGCTGCTCCGGGGGGAAGAAGCATTCAGTACTTC

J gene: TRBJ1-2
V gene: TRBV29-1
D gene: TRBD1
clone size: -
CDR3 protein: CSVELPGGDGYTF
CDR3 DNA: TGCAGCGTTGAGCTCCCAGGGGGCGATGGCTACACCTTC

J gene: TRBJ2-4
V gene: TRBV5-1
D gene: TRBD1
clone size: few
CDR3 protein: CASSLVGTGDIQYF
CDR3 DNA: TGCGCCAGCAGCTTGGTCGGGACAGGGGACATTCAGTACTTC

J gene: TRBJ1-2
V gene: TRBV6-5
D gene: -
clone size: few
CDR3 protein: CASSPTRQVGYTF
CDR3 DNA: TGTGCCAGCAGTCCGACCCGACAGGTTGGCTACACCTTC

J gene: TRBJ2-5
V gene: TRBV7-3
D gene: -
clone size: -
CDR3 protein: CASSLFAGPQETQYF
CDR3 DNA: TGTGCCAGCAGCTTATTTGCAGGTCCCCAAGAGACCCAGTACTTC

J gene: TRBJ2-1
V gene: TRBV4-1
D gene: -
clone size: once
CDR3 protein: CASSQDRGKHEQFF
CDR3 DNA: TGCGCCAGCAGCCAAGACAGGGGTAAGCATGAGCAGTTCTTC

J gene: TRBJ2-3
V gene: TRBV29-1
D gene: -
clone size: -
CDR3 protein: CSVERSGGWNTDTQYF
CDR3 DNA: TGCAGCGTTGAAAGGAGCGGAGGTTGGAACACAGATACGCAGTATTTT

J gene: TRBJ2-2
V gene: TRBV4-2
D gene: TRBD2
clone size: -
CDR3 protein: CASSQEPSGGGTGELFF
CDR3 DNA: TGTGCCAGCAGCCAAGAACCCAGCGGGGGGGGGACCGGGGAGCTGTTTTTT

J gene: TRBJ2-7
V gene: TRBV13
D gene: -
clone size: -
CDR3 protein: CASSLRPGEQYF
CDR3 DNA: TGTGCCAGCAGCTTACGTCCCGGGGAGCAGTACTTC

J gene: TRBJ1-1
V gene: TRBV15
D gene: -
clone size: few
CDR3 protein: CATSGRIESNTEAFF
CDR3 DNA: TGTGCCACCAGCGGCAGAATTGAATCGAACACTGAAGCTTTCTTT

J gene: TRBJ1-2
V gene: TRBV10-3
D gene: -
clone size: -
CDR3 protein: CAIREGRGNYGYTF
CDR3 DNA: TGTGCCATCAGGGAAGGGAGGGGGAACTATGGCTACACCTTC

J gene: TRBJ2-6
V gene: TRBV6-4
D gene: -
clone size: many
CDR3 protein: CASSDVPGNSGANVLTF
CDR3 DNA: TGTGCCAGCAGTGATGTGCCAGGCAACTCTGGGGCCAACGTCCTGACTTTC

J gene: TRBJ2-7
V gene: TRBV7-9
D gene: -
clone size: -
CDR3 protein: CASSLLPDSGEQYF
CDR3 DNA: TGTGCCAGCAGCTTACTCCCGGATTCAGGCGAGCAGTACTTC

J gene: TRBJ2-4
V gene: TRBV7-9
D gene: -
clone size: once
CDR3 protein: CASSPNLGGDSVKNIQYF
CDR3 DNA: TGTGCCAGCAGCCCGAATCTAGGGGGGGACTCCGTCAAAAACATTCAGTACTTC

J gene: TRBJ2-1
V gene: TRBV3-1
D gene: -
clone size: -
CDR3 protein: CASSQDRSPGATKFF
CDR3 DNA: TGTGCCAGCAGCCAAGATAGGTCGCCGGGTGCAACTAAGTTCTTC

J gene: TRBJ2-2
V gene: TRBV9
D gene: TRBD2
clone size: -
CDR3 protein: CASSVAGGQAGELFF
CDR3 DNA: TGTGCCAGCAGCGTAGCGGGGGGGCAGGCCGGGGAGCTGTTTTTT

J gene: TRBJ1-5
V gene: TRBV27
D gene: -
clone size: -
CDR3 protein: CASGTEPYRPQHF
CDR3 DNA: TGTGCCAGCGGCACAGAACCCTATCGGCCCCAGCATTTT

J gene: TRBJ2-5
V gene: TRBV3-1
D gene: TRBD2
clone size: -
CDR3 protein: CASSSSRLAGVTQYF
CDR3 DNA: TGTGCCAGCAGCTCCTCAAGGCTAGCGGGGGTGACCCAGTACTTC

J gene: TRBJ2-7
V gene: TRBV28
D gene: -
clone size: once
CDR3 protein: CASSLDATGPRYEQYF
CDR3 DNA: TGTGCCAGCAGTCTTGACGCCACAGGGCCCCGCTACGAGCAGTACTTC

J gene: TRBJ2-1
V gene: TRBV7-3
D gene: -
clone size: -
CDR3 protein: CASSTNQRGEQFF
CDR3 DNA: TGTGCCAGCAGTACTAATCAACGGGGTGAGCAGTTCTTC

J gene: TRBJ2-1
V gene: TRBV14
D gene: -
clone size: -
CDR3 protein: CASSQGRRGFHNGQFF
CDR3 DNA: TGTGCCAGCAGCCAAGGACGACGCGGCTTCCACAATGGGCAGTTCTTC

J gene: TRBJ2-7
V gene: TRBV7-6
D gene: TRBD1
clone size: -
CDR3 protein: CASSFFPGQSYEQYF
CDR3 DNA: TGTGCCAGCAGCTTTTTCCCGGGACAGAGCTACGAGCAGTACTTC

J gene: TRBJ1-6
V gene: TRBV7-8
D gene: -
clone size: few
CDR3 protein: CASSLDRGPPPLHF
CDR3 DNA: TGTGCCAGCAGCTTAGACCGGGGCCCCCCACCCCTCCACTTT

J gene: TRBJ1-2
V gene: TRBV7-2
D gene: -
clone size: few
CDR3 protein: CASSPKTATSYGYTF
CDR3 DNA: TGTGCCAGCAGCCCGAAGACAGCAACCTCCTATGGCTACACCTTC

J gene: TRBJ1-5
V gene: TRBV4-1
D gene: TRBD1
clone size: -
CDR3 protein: CASSQGQGKQPQHF
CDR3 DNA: TGCGCCAGCAGCCAGGGACAGGGGAAACAGCCCCAGCATTTT

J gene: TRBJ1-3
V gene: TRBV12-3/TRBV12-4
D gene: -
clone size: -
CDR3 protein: CASSLHRFNSGNTIYF
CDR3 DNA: TGTGCCAGCAGTTTGCACAGGTTCAACTCTGGAAACACCATATATTTT

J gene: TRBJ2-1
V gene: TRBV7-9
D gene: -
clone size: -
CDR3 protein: CASSHLRGGSYNEQFF
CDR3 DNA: TGTGCCAGCAGCCACTTGCGGGGAGGCTCCTACAATGAGCAGTTCTTC

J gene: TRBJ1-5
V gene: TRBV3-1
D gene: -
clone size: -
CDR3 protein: CASSQSLNGNQPQHF
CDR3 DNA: TGTGCCAGCAGCCAAAGCTTAAATGGCAATCAGCCCCAGCATTTT

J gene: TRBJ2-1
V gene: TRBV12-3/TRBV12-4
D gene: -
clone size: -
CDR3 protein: CASLTDLDEQFF
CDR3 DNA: TGTGCCAGCCTTACGGATCTCGATGAGCAGTTCTTC

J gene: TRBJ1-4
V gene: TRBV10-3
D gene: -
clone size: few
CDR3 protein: CAISDGHGANEKLFF
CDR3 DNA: TGTGCCATCAGTGATGGTCATGGAGCTAATGAAAAACTGTTTTTT

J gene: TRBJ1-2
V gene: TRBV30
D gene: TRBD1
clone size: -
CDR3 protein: CASQPRTGSYTF
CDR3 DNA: TGTGCCTCCCAACCCAGGACAGGTAGCTACACCTTC

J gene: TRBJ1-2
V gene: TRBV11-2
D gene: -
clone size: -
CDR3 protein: CASSPLTLMAGGYTF
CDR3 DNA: TGTGCCAGCAGCCCCCTGACACTAATGGCGGGCGGCTACACCTTC

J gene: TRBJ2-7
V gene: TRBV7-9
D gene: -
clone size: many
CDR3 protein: CASTRDPGGYMLYEQYF
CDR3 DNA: TGTGCCAGCACTCGGGACCCCGGCGGCTACATGTTGTACGAGCAGTACTTC